The next 19 T cell receptor beta chains were all read from a single sample in a study of cytotoxic CD8 clonotypes in ibrutinib-treated CLL. Clones were read by immunoSEQ multiplex PCR, and TCRdb kept only the in-frame ones, dropping some. Among about 300,000 clones, 60% to 80% were seen once, and the ten largest hold about 6%. The input for sequencing was PBMCs, taken at disease progression, from a patient treated with ibrutinib. The receptors derive from a human donor with chronic lymphocytic leukemia.

V is TRBV13 and J is TRBJ2-7, with D maybe TRBD2 (5 bases). Between the trimmed V and J ends, which lost 5 bases and 4 bases, there was a span of 9 bases. The CDR3 is 12 amino acids. Looked up from germline, CDR1 is PRHDT and CDR2 is FYEKMQ (reference sequence). The CDR3 sequence: CASSIGLYEQYF. The CDR3 region has the DNA TGTGCCAGCAGCATCGGACTTTACGAGCAGTACTTC. The full variable domain, in which reference TRBV13 and TRBJ2-7 provide the parts outside the CDR3, is AAGVIQSPRHLIKEKRETATLKCYPIPRHDTVYWYQQGPGQDPQFLISFYEKMQSDKGSIPDRFSAQQFSDYHSELNMSSLELGDSALYFCASSIGLYEQYFGPGTRLTVT.

This clone was observed a single time. The V gene is TRBV10-3, the J gene TRBJ1-4; the D is unclear. Between the trimmed V and J ends, which lost 6 bases and 7 bases, there was a span of 24 bases. This CDR3 contains 17 residues. Germline CDR1 reads ENHRY; CDR2 reads SYGVKD. The CDR3 loop reads CAISPVALVGRGEKLFF. DNA for the CDR3: TGTGCCATCAGCCCGGTCGCTTTGGTGGGTCGAGGTGAAAAACTGTTTTTT.

This chain uses TRBV5-4 with TRBJ2-2, with 11 nucleotides matching TRBD2. This CDR3 contains 18 residues. CDR1 is SGHNT and CDR2 is YYREEE in the germline V gene (reference sequence). Losses at the gene ends were 3 bases for V and 5 bases for J; bases not matched to a gene: 12. The CDR3, as DNA: TGTGCCAGCAGCTGGGGACAGCTAGCGGGAGGCGATACCGGGGAGCTGTTTTTT. Encoded protein: CASSWGQLAGGDTGELFF.

V is TRBV7-2 and J is TRBJ2-7, with 10 bases fitting TRBD2. Losses at the gene ends were 6 bases for V and 1 base for J; bases not matched to a gene: 12. Germline loops: CDR1 SGHTA, CDR2 FQGNSA. The CDR3 is made up of 17 amino acids. CDR3 sequence reads: CASSFTMTSGRSYEQYF. The CDR3 region has the DNA TGTGCCAGCAGTTTTACCATGACTAGCGGGCGGTCCTACGAGCAGTACTTC.

The rearrangement links TRBV21-1 to TRBJ2-1; TRBD2, the table's D call, lacks a check against the DNA. TRBV21-1 represents a pseudogene. The CDR3 consists of 15 residues. The CDR3 bases are TGTGCCAGCAAAATACGGGGGGCCTCCGACAATGAGCAGTTCTTC. Translating it yields CASKIRGASDNEQFF.

The rearrangement joins TRBV4-1 to TRBJ2-3, with 13 bases fitting TRBD2. Germline CDR1 is MGHRA and CDR2 is YSYEKL. The CDR3 loop spans 17 amino acids. After removal of 1 base from V and 2 bases from J, the junction contained 3 bases not matched to a gene. This CDR3 reads CASSQVGLAGVTDTQYF. The CDR3 DNA is TGCGCCAGCAGCCAAGTCGGACTAGCGGGGGTCACAGATACGCAGTATTTT.

The chain links TRBV6-4 to TRBJ2-7; TRBD2 aligns across 12 bases. Germline V gene data show CDR1 as MRHNA and CDR2 as SNTAGT. J lost 4 bases, V lost 6 bases, and 4 bases had no gene match. This CDR3 is 14 amino acids long. The CDR3, as DNA: TGTGCCAGCAGAAGACTAGCGGGAGAGTACGAGCAGTACTTC. Protein: CASRRLAGEYEQYF.

This clone was detected a few times. This rearrangement joins TRBV18 to TRBJ2-6, with D perhaps being TRBD1 or TRBD2 (5 bases each). CDR3 size: 16 residues. With 6 bases removed from V and 0 bases from J, the gap between germline ends came to 12 bases. CDR1 and CDR2 (germline): KGHSH, LQKENI. The CDR3 DNA reads as TGTGCCAGCTCTCCGGGGCCGACCTCTGGGGCCAACGTCCTGACTTTC. Translating it yields CASSPGPTSGANVLTF. The complete variable domain, with remaining parts taken from reference TRBV18 and TRBJ2-6, reads NAGVMQNPRHLVRRRGQEARLRCSPMKGHSHVYWYRQLPEEGLKFMVYLQKENIIDESGMPKERFSAEFPKEGPSILRIQQVVRGDSAAYFCASSPGPTSGANVLTFGAGSRLTVL.

Only a few counts were recorded for this clone. V and J are TRBV7-8 and TRBJ2-1; the match to TRBD2 covers 7 bases. V gave up 9 bases and J gave up 4 bases; unmatched junction bases: 9. Per germline, CDR1 SGHVS and CDR2 FQNEAQ. The CDR3 spans 14 residues. Here the CDR3 DNA reads TGTGCCAGTCTGGCGGGAGATCGGTACAATGAGCAGTTCTTC. Translation gives CASLAGDRYNEQFF.

The chain combines TRBV27 with TRBJ2-1; D is undetermined. This CDR3 contains 13 residues. V lost 5 bases and J lost 5, with 10 bases in between. Germline V CDR1 and CDR2: MNHEY, SMNVEV (reference sequence). The CDR3: CASSPPWDNEQFF. Here the CDR3 DNA reads TGTGCCAGCAGTCCCCCCTGGGACAATGAGCAGTTCTTC.

The chain recombines TRBV5-4 with TRBJ2-1; 8 bases align to TRBD2. CDR3 length: 15 amino acids. In germline, CDR1 is SGHNT, CDR2 YYREEE (reference sequence). Germline trimming cut 4 bases from V and 6 bases from J; bases unmatched to any gene: 9. The CDR3 protein is CASSAAAGGLNEQFF. CDR3 DNA sequence: TGTGCCAGCAGCGCCGCGGCGGGGGGCCTCAATGAGCAGTTCTTC.

This chain joins TRBV19 and TRBJ2-3; no clear D gene. Germline V gene data show CDR1 as LNHDA and CDR2 as SQIVND (reference sequence). Trimming shortened V by 1 base and J by 3 bases, and 11 bases separated the two germline ends. CDR3 length: 15 residues. The CDR3 sequence is CASSIAGQPTDTQYF. The DNA for the CDR3 is TGTGCCAGTAGTATAGCCGGGCAACCGACAGATACGCAGTATTTT.

This sequence joins TRBV29-1 and TRBJ1-2; TRBD1 agrees at 8 bases. The CDR3 is 14 amino acids. V dropped 0 bases and J dropped 4; count of bases not matched to a gene: 4. Germline CDR1 is SQVTM and CDR2 is ANQGSEA. The CDR3 spells CSVEEADRAYGYTF. CDR3 nucleotide sequence: TGCAGCGTTGAAGAAGCGGACAGGGCCTATGGCTACACCTTC. Complete variable domain (other parts from reference TRBV29-1 and TRBJ1-2): SAVISQKPSRDICQRGTSLTIQCQVDSQVTMMFWYRQQPGQSLTLIATANQGSEATYESGFVIDKFPISRPNLTFSTLTVSNMSPEDSSIYLCSVEEADRAYGYTFGSGTRLTVV.

The chain links TRBV7-6 to TRBJ2-2; weak D call: TRBD2 (6 bases). Between the trimmed V and J ends, which lost 4 bases and 8 bases, there was a span of 11 bases. The CDR3 runs 13 residues. Germline lookup yields CDR1 SGHVS and CDR2 FNYEAQ. DNA of the CDR3: TGTGCCAGCAGCTACGGGGGAACAGGGGAGCTGTTTTTT. It encodes CASSYGGTGELFF.

By proportion, this clone is medium-sized (0.01 to 0.1%). The chain links TRBV9 to TRBJ1-6; 9 bases align to TRBD1. The CDR3 has 15 residues. Germline trimming cut 3 bases from V and 6 bases from J; bases unmatched to any gene: 4. The germline V gene has CDR1 SGDLS and CDR2 YYNGEE. CDR3 DNA: TGTGCCAGCAGCGGCGGACAGGGGAGTAATTCACCCCTCCACTTT. This codes for CASSGGQGSNSPLHF. Full variable domain (remainder filled in from reference TRBV9 and TRBJ1-6): DSGVTQTPKHLITATGQRVTLRCSPRSGDLSVYWYQQSLDQGLQFLIQYYNGEERAKGNILERFSAQQFPDLHSELNLSSLELGDSALYFCASSGGQGSNSPLHFGNGTRLTVT.

This clone came up a few times. The chain recombines TRBV6-6 with TRBJ1-1; tentatively, D is TRBD1 (5 bases). Trimming removed 6 bases at V and 4 bases at J, with 18 bases between. This CDR3 region has 15 residues. Germline CDR1 and CDR2: MNHNY and SVGAGI (reference sequence). The CDR3 DNA reads as TGTGCCAGCAGGCGGGAGTCCTTTGGGGCCACTGAAGCTTTCTTT. It yields the protein CASRRESFGATEAFF.

The chain employs TRBV19 and TRBJ2-1; no clear D. Trimming took 8 bases from V and 0 from J, leaving 14 bases between them. This CDR3 comprises 15 residues. The germline gives CDR1 LNHDA, CDR2 SQIVND (reference sequence). The CDR3 nucleotides read TGTGCCAGTCACTATGGCCCCAACTCCTACAATGAGCAGTTCTTC. Its translation is CASHYGPNSYNEQFF.

This sequence joins TRBV9 and TRBJ2-7; TRBD2 agrees at 7 bases. The germline gives CDR1 SGDLS, CDR2 YYNGEE. CDR3 length: 16 residues. With 0 bases clipped from V and 3 bases from J, the junction kept 9 bases outside the gene matches. The CDR3 DNA is TGTGCCAGCAGCGTAGGTGAGGGAGGGACTGACTACGAGCAGTACTTC. This sequence encodes CASSVGEGGTDYEQYF.

The rearrangement uses TRBV4-2 and TRBJ2-3; 10 bases fit TRBD1. V lost 1 base to trimming and J lost 6 bases; unmatched junction nucleotides: 4. Germline-derived CDR1 and CDR2 are LGHNA and YNFKEQ. The CDR3 runs to 15 residues. CDR3 loop: CASSQVDRGLDTQYF. In DNA form, the CDR3 reads TGTGCCAGCAGCCAAGTTGACAGGGGGCTGGATACGCAGTATTTT.